This T cell receptor beta chain is from a study of cytomegalovirus exposure and HLA in healthy donors. The PCR ran on 60 Vbeta and 13 Jbeta primers. Under the authors' procedure: Later, some 75 million unique TCR beta chains were counted in an analysis, and 8.5 million to 13 million of them were shared. Sequencing used immunoSEQ multiplex PCR; TCRdb keeps in-frame clones, though not all of them. That table gives V, J and clone size, and the DNA gave D and trimming. The sample yields approximately 220,000 clones, roughly 83% seen once. The CDR3 is 15 residues long. CDR1 is MNHEY, CDR2 SMNVEV, per germline (reference sequence). The germline V and J ends were trimmed by 8 bases and 6 bases, with 21 bases remaining between them. Study outcomes and limitations: One variant, a missense change in DCLRE1C, was linked in a later analysis to TCR beta V- and J-gene trimming. Roughly uniform sequencing depth across donors was assumed, possibly incorrectly. A later analysis by the authors found several of the most significant clusters apparently linked to common viral pathogens.

Concerning this clone: The antigen is undetermined.

The chain has TRBV27 and TRBJ2-3; possibly TRBD1 for D (6 bases). The sample comprised PBMCs. The sequence came from a boy aged 2 to 10 in good health and CMV-seronegative. The CDR3 DNA reads TGTGCCAGCTCCCCGCGCACTAGGGGGTTGGATACGCAGTATTTT. It is translated as CASSPRTRGLDTQYF.